The 2 T cell receptor beta chains reported below all come from one sample, sequenced in a study of blood T cell repertoires in COVID-19. The table came from immunoSEQ multiplex PCR; TCRdb's copy has only in-frame clones and leaves some out. This repertoire shows about 58,000 clones, more than 85% found once; its top ten account for 7% to 10%. Material: peripheral blood. The receptors stem from an older woman with active COVID-19.

The chain uses TRBV2 and TRBJ2-3, with D tentatively TRBD2 (6 bases). V was trimmed by 4 bases and J by 3 bases, leaving 8 bases between them. Germline CDR1 and CDR2: SNHLY and FYNNEI. The CDR3 contains 13 residues. CDR3: CASSVAGTDTQYF. CDR3 nucleotides: TGTGCCAGCAGTGTGGCGGGAACAGATACGCAGTATTTT.

This sequence joins TRBV4-1 and TRBJ2-3, with 8 positions matching TRBD1. Germline CDR1 and CDR2: MGHRA and YSYEKL. This CDR3 region has 17 residues. V lost 0 bases and J lost 4; bases outside the gene matches: 9. The DNA of the CDR3 is TGCGCCAGCAGCCAAGACCCCAGGGGGCGGCCCGCAGATACGCAGTATTTT. Translation: CASSQDPRGRPADTQYF.